The count of the clone carrying this TCR beta chain is one. Its antigen is currently unknown. PCR primers comprised 60 Vbeta and 13 Jbeta primers. The assay was immunoSEQ multiplex PCR, and TCRdb's table has in-frame clones only and misses some. The table has 84,000 or so clones, roughly 80% seen once. The data were obtained in a study of cytomegalovirus exposure and HLA in healthy donors. Study observations and caveats: In a later analysis, HLA-C alleles had the fewest associated TCRs, DRB1 alleles the most. A few of the chains that were CMV-associated were confirmed in vitro to be specific for CMV antigens.

The clonotype was recovered from a human donor in good health. Sequencing used PBMCs.

The CDR3 sequence is CASSLTSDSYNEQFF. For the CDR3, the DNA is TGTGCCAGCAGCTTAACTAGCGACTCCTACAATGAGCAGTTCTTC. The chain combines TRBV11-2 with TRBJ2-1; TRBD2 matches 7 bases. Germline assignment: CDR1 SGHAT and CDR2 FQNNGV. V lost 2 bases to trimming and J lost 0 bases; unmatched junction nucleotides: 1. The CDR3 spans 15 residues.